These 6 T cell receptor beta chains were all obtained from the same sample, sequenced in a study of blood T cells in healthy people across ages. Sample-barcoded 5' priming and a J-beta primer mix drove a second PCR of about 7 to 12 cycles. TCRdb analysed the 5' RACE reads with MiXCR anew, one entry per CDR3 protein. Among almost 800,000 distinct CDR3 sequences listed, roughly 60% were seen once. Sequencing input: blood. These receptors were obtained from a man between 25 and 39 years old in good health.

CDR3 DNA sequence: TGTGCCAGCAGCCAACGGGGCAGGAACACTGAAGCTTTCTTT. Its translation is CASSQRGRNTEAFF. This chain links TRBV14 with TRBJ1-1; TRBD1 is a possible D gene (5 bases). Per germline, CDR1 SGHDN and CDR2 FVKESK. Trimming pared 2 bases from V and 1 base from J, leaving 8 bases between. The CDR3 is made up of 14 amino acids.

The rearrangement uses TRBV16 and TRBJ1-2; 9 bases map to TRBD1. In germline, CDR1 is KGHSY, CDR2 FQNENV. V dropped 2 bases and J dropped 5; count of bases not matched to a gene: 6. This CDR3 has 15 amino acids. Here the CDR3 reads CASSQPGTGSYGYTF. The DNA for the CDR3 is TGTGCCAGCAGCCAACCGGGGACAGGGTCATATGGCTACACCTTC.

This clonotype was counted between two and nine times. CDR3 amino acids: CASSVASGRHYEQYF. The DNA of the CDR3 is TGTGCCAGCAGCGTGGCTAGCGGGAGGCACTACGAGCAGTACTTC. The chain uses TRBV9 and TRBJ2-7; 11 positions agree with TRBD2. Looked up from germline, CDR1 is SGDLS and CDR2 is YYNGEE. V trimming: 2 bases; J trimming: 3 bases; junction bases outside the gene matches: 4. This CDR3 comprises 15 residues.

The chain carries TRBV7-2 and TRBJ2-4; the D gene could be TRBD1 or TRBD2 (6 bases each). The CDR3 has 14 amino acids. The V end was cut by 5 bases, the J end by 9 bases, with 17 bases between. Looked up from germline, CDR1 is SGHTA and CDR2 is FQGNSA. CDR3 coding DNA: TGTGCCAGCAGCACTCCGGTAGGGGGGAGCATTCAGTACTTC. Translating it yields CASSTPVGGSIQYF.

The chain couples TRBV4-1 to TRBJ2-1; TRBD2 matches 11 bases. J gave up 3 bases and V 0 bases, and 4 bases lay outside the gene matches. This CDR3 has 17 residues. In germline, CDR1 is MGHRA, CDR2 YSYEKL. The CDR3 sequence is CASSQEGLAAYYNEQFF. Written as DNA, the CDR3 is TGCGCCAGCAGCCAAGAGGGACTAGCGGCCTACTACAATGAGCAGTTCTTC.

This chain uses TRBV6-6 with TRBJ1-2, with D maybe TRBD1 (5 bases). The germline CDR1 and CDR2 sequences are MNHNY and SVGAGI (reference sequence). This CDR3 contains 15 residues. The V and J ends lost 7 bases and 8 bases respectively, with 23 bases between them. The CDR3 DNA reads TGTGCCAGCATTTCTCCCAGGGATTTATTGGGAGGCTACACCTTC. Its protein product is CASISPRDLLGGYTF.